Below, 32 T cell receptor beta chains from the same sample are listed, as sequenced in a study of T cells after yellow fever vaccination. TCRdb processed the 5' RACE reads anew with MiXCR; each CDR3 protein has one entry. The sample includes under 600,000 distinct CDR3 sequences, approximately 12% of them seen just once. This specimen was PBMCs, taken on the day of the yellow fever booster vaccination. These receptors all come from a young man who received the YFV17D yellow fever vaccine.

This clonotype occurred a few times. This sequence joins TRBV9 and TRBJ2-2, with D tentatively TRBD2 (6 bases). Germline V gene sequence: CDR1 SGDLS, CDR2 YYNGEE. V lost 4 bases and J 7 bases, leaving 20 bases between the germline ends. This CDR3 region has 16 residues. CDR3 sequence: CASSPLSGVNHGELFF. The CDR3 region has the DNA TGTGCCAGCAGCCCCCTGTCGGGGGTAAATCACGGGGAGCTGTTTTTT.

This clonotype has only a few counts. The chain recombines TRBV7-8 with TRBJ2-3; D not resolved. Germline V gives CDR1 SGHVS, CDR2 FQNEAQ. The CDR3 is made up of 16 amino acids. Trimming left V 0 bases short and J 0 bases short, with 10 bases between. This CDR3 is CASSLAAIPSTDTQYF. The CDR3 DNA reads as TGTGCCAGCAGCTTAGCAGCCATCCCTAGCACAGATACGCAGTATTTT.

This clonotype was detected a few times. The chain couples TRBV20-1 to TRBJ2-1, with 7 bases fitting TRBD2. The germline CDR1 and CDR2 sequences are DFQATT and SNEGSKA (reference sequence). Losses at the gene ends were 0 bases for V and 7 bases for J; bases not matched to a gene: 6. CDR3 size: 14 residues. CDR3 DNA sequence: TGCAGTGCTAGAGACACCCTAGCGGAAAATGAGCAGTTCTTC. It encodes CSARDTLAENEQFF.

The chain links TRBV7-9 to TRBJ2-1, with a weak D call TRBD2 (7 bases). Per the germline V gene, CDR1 is SEHNR and CDR2 is FQNEAQ (reference sequence). Between the trimmed V and J ends, which lost 5 bases and 4 bases, there was a span of 18 bases. This CDR3 is built from 16 residues. CDR3 sequence reads: CASSPTGGLAYNEQFF. The CDR3 DNA reads TGTGCCAGCAGCCCGACCGGGGGGCTAGCGTACAATGAGCAGTTCTTC.

This chain connects TRBV5-1 to TRBJ1-2; 8 nucleotides line up with TRBD1. Unmatched junction bases numbered 4, after V lost 4 bases and J lost 8 bases. Germline V CDR1 and CDR2: SGHRS, YFSETQ. The CDR3 loop spans 12 amino acids. The CDR3 is CASSAGQGGYTF. CDR3 coding DNA: TGCGCCAGCAGCGCCGGACAGGGAGGCTACACCTTC. Full variable domain (remainder filled in from reference TRBV5-1 and TRBJ1-2): KAGVTQTPRYLIKTRGQQVTLSCSPISGHRSVSWYQQTPGQGLQFLFEYFSETQRNKGNFPGRFSGRQFSNSRSEMNVSTLELGDSALYLCASSAGQGGYTFGSGTRLTVV.

This chain joins TRBV3-1 and TRBJ2-7; 9 nucleotides match TRBD1. Germline V gene data show CDR1 as LGHDT and CDR2 as YNNKEL (reference sequence). The CDR3 extends over 19 amino acids. The ends lost 0 bases at V and 2 bases at J; junction bases unmatched: 14. CDR3 sequence (DNA): TGTGCCAGCAGCCAAGATAATCGTACAGGGGGCTGGACCACCTACGAGCAGTACTTC. Its translation is CASSQDNRTGGWTTYEQYF.

This clonotype was seen a handful of times. V and J are TRBV27 and TRBJ1-4; D is perhaps TRBD1 (6 bases). V was shortened by 5 bases and J by 2 bases, with 15 bases between the two germline ends. The CDR3 is 16 residues long. The V gene's germline CDR1 is MNHEY and CDR2 SMNVEV (reference sequence). CDR3 sequence: CASSPLQGSTNEKLFF. The DNA for the CDR3 is TGTGCCAGCAGTCCCCTCCAGGGGAGTACTAATGAAAAACTGTTTTTT.

The rearrangement uses TRBV27 and TRBJ2-7, with TRBD2 matching 7 bases. The V gene's germline CDR1 is MNHEY and CDR2 SMNVEV (reference sequence). The CDR3 is 15 amino acids. V was clipped by 6 bases and J by 1 base; unmatched bases: 9. The CDR3 DNA is TGTGCCAGCAGGGGCAGCGGGATTGAATCCTACGAGCAGTACTTC. Its translation is CASRGSGIESYEQYF.

This chain uses TRBV11-1 with TRBJ2-1; TRBD2 matches 14 bases. Germline V gene data show CDR1 as SGHAT and CDR2 as FQDESV (reference sequence). CDR3 length equals 19 residues. J lost 8 bases, V lost 5 bases, and 17 bases had no gene match. This CDR3 reads CASSAHPRGLAGVRDEQFF. CDR3 DNA sequence: TGTGCCAGCAGCGCCCACCCCCGGGGACTAGCGGGAGTAAGGGATGAGCAGTTCTTC.

The chain uses TRBV4-3 and TRBJ2-7; 7 bases fit TRBD1. The CDR3 has 16 amino acids. V lost 1 base to trimming and J lost 4 bases; unmatched junction nucleotides: 10. The germline gives CDR1 LGHNA, CDR2 YSLEER. CDR3 nucleotides: TGCGCCAGCAGCCAAGCCCCGGGGACAGTATTATACGAGCAGTACTTC. Amino acid sequence: CASSQAPGTVLYEQYF.

This clonotype was observed a handful of times. V and J are TRBV20-1 and TRBJ2-3, with D perhaps TRBD1 or TRBD2 (5 bases each). The CDR3 consists of 14 residues. Trimming took off 1 base at V and 3 bases at J, with 11 bases between the two ends. Germline V gene data show CDR1 as DFQATT and CDR2 as SNEGSKA (reference sequence). This chain's CDR3 is CSARGMWGTDTQYF. Here the CDR3 DNA reads TGCAGTGCTAGAGGGATGTGGGGGACAGATACGCAGTATTTT.

The chain employs TRBV20-1 and TRBJ2-3; possibly TRBD1 for D (6 bases). V was cut by 3 bases and J by 8 bases, with 15 bases left in between. CDR1 and CDR2 (germline): DFQATT, SNEGSKA (reference sequence). This CDR3 is 13 amino acids long. As DNA, the CDR3 is TGCAGTGCTAGTCTCCGACAGGAGAGTACGCAGTATTTT. It specifies CSASLRQESTQYF.

The chain recombines TRBV20-1 with TRBJ1-1, with 7 nucleotides matching TRBD1. After removal of 3 bases from V and 4 bases from J, the junction contained 5 bases not matched to a gene. Germline-derived CDR1 and CDR2 are DFQATT and SNEGSKA (reference sequence). CDR3 length: 13 amino acids. In nucleotides, the CDR3 is TGCAGTGCTAGTAGGGGGCGTGGCACTGAAGCTTTCTTT. It specifies CSASRGRGTEAFF.

The chain couples TRBV29-1 to TRBJ2-7; 10 bases are a match to TRBD2. Germline V gene lookup returns CDR1 SQVTM and CDR2 ANQGSEA. The CDR3 runs 15 residues. Trimming took 5 bases from V and 3 from J; bases not matched to a gene: 10. CDR3 sequence (DNA): TGCAGCGTTCAGCGTTGGACTAGCGGCAACTACGAGCAGTACTTC. Its protein is CSVQRWTSGNYEQYF.

This clonotype was detected ten times or more. CDR3 amino acids: CSASPLAGQTMELFF. CDR3 nucleotide sequence: TGCAGTGCTAGTCCCCTAGCCGGACAAACTATGGAGCTGTTTTTT. This chain links TRBV20-1 with TRBJ2-2; D is tentatively TRBD1 or TRBD2 (5 bases each). With 3 bases removed from V and 10 bases from J, the gap between germline ends came to 21 bases. The length of the CDR3 is 15 residues. Germline loops: CDR1 DFQATT, CDR2 SNEGSKA (reference sequence).

In this sample, this clonotype turned up a few times. This sequence joins TRBV11-2 and TRBJ2-7; TRBD1 is a possible D gene (6 bases). The CDR3 consists of 18 residues. With 0 bases removed from V and 3 bases from J, the gap between germline ends came to 21 bases. Germline assignment: CDR1 SGHAT and CDR2 FQNNGV. Here the CDR3 reads CASSLDKGTGRNYYEQYF. As DNA, the CDR3 is TGTGCCAGCAGCTTAGATAAAGGAACAGGGCGAAATTACTACGAGCAGTACTTC.

In this sample, this clonotype turned up a few times. The CDR3 is CASTLNRAGVGNRELFF. CDR3 nucleotide sequence: TGTGCCAGCACCCTAAATCGGGCGGGAGTGGGAAACCGGGAGCTGTTTTTT. The chain carries TRBV27 and TRBJ2-2, with 7 nucleotides matching TRBD2. Germline CDR1 and CDR2: MNHEY and SMNVEV (reference sequence). CDR3 length: 17 residues. Trimming at V came to 7 bases and at J to 9 bases, leaving 20 bases not matched to a gene.

A few counts support this clonotype. The chain employs TRBV20-1 and TRBJ2-2; a possible D gene is TRBD1 (5 bases). This CDR3 contains 13 residues. CDR1 DFQATT and CDR2 SNEGSKA come from the germline V gene (reference sequence). With 0 bases removed from V and 6 bases from J, the gap between germline ends came to 8 bases. The CDR3 nucleotides are TGCAGTGCTAGAGATGTAGGGGCCGGGGAGCTGTTTTTT. It is translated as CSARDVGAGELFF.

The chain employs TRBV29-1 and TRBJ2-2; maybe TRBD2 (6 bases). Trimming removed 4 bases at V and 6 bases at J, with 6 bases between. Germline loops: CDR1 SQVTM, CDR2 ANQGSEA. The CDR3 has 11 residues. DNA of the CDR3: TGCAGCGTTGGGGGGGCCGGGGAGCTGTTTTTT. This sequence encodes CSVGGAGELFF.

The chain joins TRBV30 to TRBJ2-7; D not certain. The length of the CDR3 is 11 residues. The germline V gene has CDR1 GTSNPN and CDR2 SVGIG (reference sequence). Trimming cost V 2 bases and J 5 bases, with 7 bases left between them. CDR3: CAWSLSHEQYF. CDR3 nucleotides: TGTGCCTGGAGTCTTTCCCACGAGCAGTACTTC. The whole variable domain, remainder taken from reference TRBV30 and TRBJ2-7, is SQTIHQWPATLVQPVGSPLSLECTVEGTSNPNLYWYRQAAGRGLQLLFYSVGIGQISSEVPQNLSASRPQDRQFILSSKKLLLSDSGFYLCAWSLSHEQYFGPGTRLTVT.

A few counts support this clonotype. V gene TRBV20-1 combines with J gene TRBJ2-7; TRBD2 agrees at 11 bases. Per the germline V gene, CDR1 is DFQATT and CDR2 is SNEGSKA (reference sequence). With V trimmed by 3 bases and J by 5 bases, 9 bases remained unmatched. The CDR3 consists of 15 residues. The CDR3 sequence: CSARVVTSGKNEQYF. The CDR3 DNA follows: TGCAGTGCTAGGGTTGTGACTAGCGGGAAAAACGAGCAGTACTTC.

In this sample, this clonotype turned up a few times. This chain's CDR3 is CATTPGTVLNQPQHF. DNA of the CDR3: TGCGCCACAACTCCCGGGACAGTACTCAATCAGCCCCAGCATTTT. The chain carries TRBV10-1 and TRBJ1-5, with 7 nucleotides matching TRBD1. V dropped 10 bases and J dropped 3; count of bases not matched to a gene: 12. The CDR3 has 15 amino acids. Germline assignment: CDR1 WNHNN and CDR2 SYGVQD (reference sequence).

V usage is TRBV28 and J usage is TRBJ2-1; possibly TRBD1 or TRBD2 for D (7 bases each). CDR1 is MDHEN and CDR2 is SYDVKM in the germline V gene. The V end lost 5 bases, the J end lost 2 bases, and 13 bases lay between the germline ends. The CDR3 length is 15 residues. CDR3 sequence reads: CASSPGGGTYNEQFF. The CDR3 bases are TGTGCCAGCAGTCCAGGGGGGGGAACCTACAATGAGCAGTTCTTC.

This clonotype has just a few counts. The chain is built from TRBV20-1 and TRBJ2-1; 8 bases are a match to TRBD1. J was trimmed by 14 bases and V by 1 base; bases with no gene match: 7. CDR3 length: 12 amino acids. Germline V gene sequence: CDR1 DFQATT, CDR2 SNEGSKA (reference sequence). The CDR3 DNA sequence: TGCAGTGCTAGAGGCGTAGCACAGGGGGAGTTCTTC. Protein sequence: CSARGVAQGEFF.

This chain connects TRBV20-1 to TRBJ2-7; 10 bases align to TRBD2. In germline, CDR1 is DFQATT, CDR2 SNEGSKA (reference sequence). V lost 2 bases, J lost 0 bases, and 4 bases stayed unmatched. The CDR3 length is 15 residues. CDR3 bases: TGCAGTGCTAGAATTCTAGCGGGAGCCTCCTACGAGCAGTACTTC. It yields the protein CSARILAGASYEQYF.

The CDR3 DNA is TGCAGTGCTCTGAAGCGGAACTACGAGCAGTACTTC. This encodes CSALKRNYEQYF. The genes are TRBV20-1 and TRBJ2-7; TRBD2 might be the D (5 bases). The CDR3 totals 12 residues. From germline, CDR1 is DFQATT and CDR2 SNEGSKA (reference sequence). V lost 5 bases and J 3 bases, leaving 11 bases between the germline ends.

The chain couples TRBV6-6 to TRBJ2-4; TRBD2 matches at 8 bases. The V gene end was trimmed by 8 bases and the J gene end by 7 bases; junction bases not matched to a gene: 7. Germline V lookup: CDR1 MNHNY, CDR2 SVGAGI (reference sequence). This CDR3 contains 13 residues. The CDR3 DNA reads TGTGCCAGCCTTGGGACGGGAGGGAACATTCAGTACTTC. Translation gives CASLGTGGNIQYF.

This clonotype was found a few times. The genes are TRBV7-2 and TRBJ2-1; the D gene is possibly TRBD2 (5 bases). This CDR3 comprises 14 residues. V lost 3 bases and J lost 9, with 15 bases in between. The germline gives CDR1 SGHTA, CDR2 FQGNSA. The CDR3 bases are TGTGCCAGCAGCTTTCTGAGCGGCGGTATTGAGCAGTTCTTC. Encoded protein: CASSFLSGGIEQFF.

V is TRBV11-2 and J is TRBJ1-2; 12 nucleotides agree with TRBD1. V lost 6 bases, J lost 4 bases, and 9 bases stayed unmatched. Germline V gene sequence: CDR1 SGHAT, CDR2 FQNNGV. The CDR3 consists of 16 residues. Written as DNA, the CDR3 is TGTGCCAGCAGACGCCCGGGACAGGGGGCCCCCTATGGCTACACCTTC. It is translated as CASRRPGQGAPYGYTF.

In its sample, this clonotype was seen a few times. This rearrangement joins TRBV7-9 to TRBJ2-1; D is perhaps TRBD2 (5 bases). The CDR3 contains 15 residues. Germline values: CDR1 SEHNR, CDR2 FQNEAQ (reference sequence). Trimming cost V 5 bases and J 7 bases, with 18 bases left between them. The DNA of the CDR3 is TGTGCCAGCAGCCTCGAATTAAATCGGGGAAATGAGCAGTTCTTC. Its translation: CASSLELNRGNEQFF.

The V and J genes are TRBV20-1 and TRBJ2-1, with TRBD2 matching over 7 bases. The CDR3 consists of 15 residues. V lost 5 bases to trimming and J lost 0 bases; unmatched junction nucleotides: 7. The V gene's germline CDR1 is DFQATT and CDR2 SNEGSKA (reference sequence). CDR3 sequence (DNA): TGCAGTGCTTGGACCCTAGCGGACTCCTACAATGAGCAGTTCTTC. Protein sequence: CSAWTLADSYNEQFF.

The V call is TRBV12-3 or TRBV12-4, the J call TRBJ1-5; no firm D call. The V gene lost 3 bases and the J gene lost 5 bases, with 14 bases spanning the gap. CDR3 length: 15 amino acids. The CDR3 nucleotides are TGTGCCAGCAGTTTCGATCTACGAATGGATCAGCCCCAGCATTTT. Translating gives CASSFDLRMDQPQHF.